Following are 15 T cell receptor beta chains from one sample sequenced in a study of spatial heterogeneity in lung cancer (dated by TCRdb to 2018 to 2020). The library came from 5' RACE. The reads were generated on a NextSeq 500. TCRdb cleaned the public reads at Q25 with fastp, built clones with MiXCR and kept in-frame beta chains. Entries are consolidated by CDR3 protein sequence, retaining the most common genes and DNA. Here the sample has about 26,000 distinct CDR3 sequences; 9.5% to 15% occur a single time. The ten largest make up around 25% of the sample. This specimen's time point label, per the study, means: sample taken at primary tumor resection. TCR sequencing used whole RNA extracted from tumor and nontumor lung tissue, or from cryopreserved PBMC samples, without cell sorting. The sample consisted of PBMCs, taken at surgery. Receptor source: a female donor with early-stage non-small cell lung cancer.

This clonotype appeared many times. The J gene is TRBJ2-1, the V gene TRBV4-3, with 9 bases fitting TRBD2. The CDR3 contains 16 residues. V was pared by 1 base and J by 3 bases, with 4 bases of the junction left unmatched. Germline loops: CDR1 LGHNA, CDR2 YSLEER. Written as DNA, the CDR3 is TGCGCCAGCAGCCAAGTCCCGCGGGGGGGCTACAATGAGCAGTTCTTC. Translated: CASSQVPRGGYNEQFF.

The J gene is TRBJ2-1, the V gene TRBV7-9; the match to TRBD2 covers 14 bases. The J segment lost 9 bases and the V segment lost 5 bases, leaving 18 bases of the junction unmatched. The germline gives CDR1 SEHNR, CDR2 FQNEAQ (reference sequence). The CDR3 is made up of 19 amino acids. In DNA, the CDR3 is TGTGCCAGCAGCGAAAACCCCCGACTAGCGGGAGGGATGACTATTGAGCAGTTCTTC. This translates into CASSENPRLAGGMTIEQFF.

This chain connects TRBV18 to TRBJ2-5; unclear D gene. V dropped 2 bases and J dropped 3 bases, with 10 bases sitting between them. The germline V gene has CDR1 KGHSH and CDR2 LQKENI. This CDR3 has 14 amino acids. As DNA, the CDR3 is TGTGCCAGCTCACCAGGGCGTGGGGAAGAGACCCAGTACTTC. Translation gives CASSPGRGEETQYF. The variable domain in full, with the rest retrieved from reference TRBV18 and TRBJ2-5, is NAGVMQNPRHLVRRRGQEARLRCSPMKGHSHVYWYRQLPEEGLKFMVYLQKENIIDESGMPKERFSAEFPKEGPSILRIQQVVRGDSAAYFCASSPGRGEETQYFGPGTRLLVL.

This clonotype was counted many times. The rearrangement uses TRBV7-9 and TRBJ2-2, with TRBD2 matching 8 bases. From germline, CDR1 is SEHNR and CDR2 FQNEAQ (reference sequence). Losses at the gene ends were 5 bases for V and 0 bases for J; bases not matched to a gene: 5. CDR3 length: 16 amino acids. CDR3 DNA sequence: TGTGCCAGCAGCCCGACGACTAGCGCGAACACCGGGGAGCTGTTTTTT. Its translation is CASSPTTSANTGELFF.

This clonotype was counted many times. The rearrangement joins TRBV6-2 or TRBV6-3 to TRBJ2-5; a weak D match, TRBD2 (6 bases). Germline CDR1 MNHEY, CDR2 SVGEGT. The CDR3 is made up of 15 amino acids. Trimming removed 6 bases from V and 5 bases from J, with 19 bases in between. The CDR3 DNA reads as TGTGCCAGCAGCTACGGGGGATCAGGTTTCGAGACCCAGTACTTC. Its protein product is CASSYGGSGFETQYF.

The chain combines TRBV12-5 with TRBJ2-7, with D unclear. CDR3 size: 17 residues. V gave up 2 bases and J gave up 2 bases, with 19 bases separating them. In germline, CDR1 is LGHNT, CDR2 FRNRAP. CDR3 in DNA: TGTGCTAGTGGTTTGACCGTGGATCCCCAAATCCCCTACGAGCAGTACTTC. This translates into CASGLTVDPQIPYEQYF.

The chain recombines TRBV20-1 with TRBJ2-7, with D possibly TRBD2 on 5 matching bases. The germline CDR1 and CDR2 sequences are DFQATT and SNEGSKA (reference sequence). This CDR3 region has 12 residues. CDR3 bases: TGCATTGGGTCGAGCGGCACGAGCGAGCAGTACTTC. Its protein product is CIGSSGTSEQYF.

The rearrangement uses TRBV6-5 and TRBJ1-6; D call uncertain. This CDR3 has 12 residues. Trimming stripped 4 bases from V and 7 bases from J, with 5 bases between. Germline V gene data show CDR1 as MNHEY and CDR2 as SVGAGI. Here the CDR3 reads CASSSVNSPLHF. In DNA form, the CDR3 reads TGTGCCAGCAGTTCCGTAAATTCACCCCTCCACTTT.

Comments on this clonotype: A much larger clone differs from this one at a single base, so this may be a read error. The chain recombines TRBV30 with TRBJ1-2; 11 bases align to TRBD1. V shed 0 bases, J shed 9 bases, and the junction held 12 bases outside the gene matches. CDR3 length: 16 amino acids. Germline CDR1 reads GTSNPN; CDR2 reads SVGIG (reference sequence). The DNA of the CDR3 is TGTGCCTGGAGTGTACGGGCAAGGACAGGGGGCGGCAGCTACACCTTC. Encoded protein: CAWSVRARTGGGSYTF.

This clonotype was seen at least ten times. V gene TRBV9 combines with J gene TRBJ2-6; D is ambiguous. The CDR3 loop spans 18 amino acids. The V and J ends lost 3 bases and 0 bases respectively, with 16 bases between them. The germline V gene has CDR1 SGDLS and CDR2 YYNGEE. The CDR3 spells CASSAGPLPISGANVLTF. The CDR3 nucleotides are TGTGCCAGCAGCGCCGGACCGTTACCAATCTCTGGGGCCAACGTCCTGACTTTC.

This clonotype was seen at least ten times. This chain uses TRBV30 with TRBJ2-6; no firm D call. The V and J ends lost 0 bases and 0 bases respectively, with 12 bases between them. In germline, CDR1 is GTSNPN, CDR2 SVGIG (reference sequence). CDR3 length: 17 residues. The CDR3 region is CAWSVAGAFSGANVLTF. Written as DNA, the CDR3 is TGTGCCTGGAGTGTTGCCGGAGCTTTCTCTGGGGCCAACGTCCTGACTTTC.

The table lists this clonotype with a few counts. This chain connects TRBV5-5 to TRBJ2-3, with D uncertain. CDR3 length: 16 amino acids. Trimming pared 2 bases from V and 2 bases from J, leaving 15 bases between. Germline V gives CDR1 SGHKS, CDR2 YYEKEE (reference sequence). The CDR3 sequence: CASSLLDRRFTDTQYF. CDR3 nucleotides: TGTGCCAGCAGCTTACTTGATAGACGCTTCACAGATACGCAGTATTTT.

This clonotype showed up many times. This chain connects TRBV28 to TRBJ1-2; D possibly corresponds to TRBD1 (6 bases). The germline V and J ends were trimmed by 5 bases and 6 bases, with 25 bases remaining between them. The CDR3 spans 17 residues. Germline V gene sequence: CDR1 MDHEN, CDR2 SYDVKM. The CDR3 spells CASSPTFYVGAPNGYTF. DNA of the CDR3: TGTGCCAGCAGTCCCACGTTCTACGTGGGGGCCCCTAATGGCTACACCTTC.

In this sample, this clonotype turned up many times. This chain joins TRBV12-3 or TRBV12-4 and TRBJ1-1; D is unresolved. The CDR3 spans 13 residues. The ends were cut back, 7 bases at V and 4 bases at J, with 13 bases in the middle. CDR3 bases: TGTGCCAGCACCCGAGGATGGGGCACTGAAGCTTTCTTT. Its protein product is CASTRGWGTEAFF.

This clonotype appeared many times. The chain has TRBV7-9 and TRBJ2-1; no firm D call. Germline loops: CDR1 SEHNR, CDR2 FQNEAQ (reference sequence). The CDR3 has 8 amino acids. Trimming pared 10 bases from V and 12 bases from J, leaving 7 bases between. As DNA, the CDR3 is TGTGCCACCAGTGGGCAGTTCTTC. Its protein product is CATSGQFF. Using reference TRBV7-9 and TRBJ2-1 for the parts outside the CDR3, the full variable domain is DTGVSQNPRHKITKRGQNVTFRCDPISEHNRLYWYRQTLGQGPEFLTYFQNEAQLEKSRLLSDRFSAERPKGSFSTLEIQRTEQGDSAMYLCATSGQFFGPGTRLTVL.